This T cell receptor beta chain was captured by sequencing in a study of beta chain features in type 1 diabetes. This CDR3 has 16 residues. V gave up 0 bases and J gave up 2 bases, with 10 bases separating them. Germline CDR1 reads SGHAT; CDR2 reads FQNNGV. TCRB transcripts that were expressed got sequenced, as all of the isolated RNA had been reverse transcribed. The data were produced by immunoSEQ multiplex PCR, yet TCRdb's version contains in-frame clones alone and is incomplete. The sample includes hundreds of thousands of clones, about an eighth of them seen just once. The rearrangement links TRBV11-2 to TRBJ2-2; D perhaps matches TRBD1 (5 bases). The receptor was isolated from a woman aged 18-35 years in good health. The material sequenced was naive CD4+ T cells from blood. The CDR3 region has the DNA TGTGCCAGCAGCTTAGATCTTTGGACAAACACCGGGGAGCTGTTTTTT. It encodes CASSLDLWTNTGELFF.